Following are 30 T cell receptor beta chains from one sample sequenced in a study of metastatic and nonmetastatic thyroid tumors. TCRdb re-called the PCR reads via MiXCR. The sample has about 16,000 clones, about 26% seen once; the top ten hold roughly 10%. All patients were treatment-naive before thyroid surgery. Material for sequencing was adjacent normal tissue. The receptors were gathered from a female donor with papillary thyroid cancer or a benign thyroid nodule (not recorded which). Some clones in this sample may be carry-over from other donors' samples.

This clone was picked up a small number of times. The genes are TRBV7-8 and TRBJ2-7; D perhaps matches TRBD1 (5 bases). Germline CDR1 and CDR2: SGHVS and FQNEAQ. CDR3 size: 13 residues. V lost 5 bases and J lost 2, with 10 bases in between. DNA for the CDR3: TGTGCCAGCAGCCTTGACAGTCCCTACGAGCAGTACTTC. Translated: CASSLDSPYEQYF.

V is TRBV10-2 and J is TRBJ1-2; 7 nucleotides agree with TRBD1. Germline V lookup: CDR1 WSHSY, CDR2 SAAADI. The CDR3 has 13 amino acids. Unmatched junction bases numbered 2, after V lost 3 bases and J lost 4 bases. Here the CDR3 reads CASSERDSYGYTF. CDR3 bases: TGCGCCAGCAGTGAACGGGACAGCTATGGCTACACCTTC.

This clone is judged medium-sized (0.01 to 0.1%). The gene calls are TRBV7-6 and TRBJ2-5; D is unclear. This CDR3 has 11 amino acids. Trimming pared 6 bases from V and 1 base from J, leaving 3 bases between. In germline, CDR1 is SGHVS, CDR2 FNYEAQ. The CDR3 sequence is CASSRQETQYF. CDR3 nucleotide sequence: TGTGCCAGCAGTCGCCAAGAGACCCAGTACTTC. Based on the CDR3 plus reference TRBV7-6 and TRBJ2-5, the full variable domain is GAGVSQSPRYKVTKRGQDVALRCDPISGHVSLYWYRQALGQGPEFLTYFNYEAQQDKSGLPNDRFSAERPEGSISTLTIQRTEQRDSAMYRCASSRQETQYFGPGTRLLVL.

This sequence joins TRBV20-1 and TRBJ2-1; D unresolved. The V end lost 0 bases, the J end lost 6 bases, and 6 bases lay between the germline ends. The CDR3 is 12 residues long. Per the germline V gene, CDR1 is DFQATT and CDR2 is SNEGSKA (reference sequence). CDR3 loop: CSARDWSNEQFF. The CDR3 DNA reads TGCAGTGCTAGAGATTGGAGCAATGAGCAGTTCTTC.

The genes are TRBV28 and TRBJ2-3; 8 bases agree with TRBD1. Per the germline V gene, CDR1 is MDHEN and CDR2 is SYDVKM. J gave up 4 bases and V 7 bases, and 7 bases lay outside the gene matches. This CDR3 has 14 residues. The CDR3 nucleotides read TGTGCCAGCACCGGGACAGGTGCCGCAGATACGCAGTATTTT. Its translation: CASTGTGAADTQYF.

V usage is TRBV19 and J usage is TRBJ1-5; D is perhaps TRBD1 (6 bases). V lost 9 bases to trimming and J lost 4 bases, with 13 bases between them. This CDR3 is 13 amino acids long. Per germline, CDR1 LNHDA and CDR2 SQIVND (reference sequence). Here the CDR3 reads CASRDTLNQPQHF. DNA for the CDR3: TGTGCCAGCCGGGACACACTAAATCAGCCCCAGCATTTT. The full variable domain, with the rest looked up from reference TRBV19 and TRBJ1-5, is DGGITQSPKYLFRKEGQNVTLSCEQNLNHDAMYWYRQDPGQGLRLIYYSQIVNDFQKGDIAEGYSVSREKKESFPLTVTSAQKNPTAFYLCASRDTLNQPQHFGDGTRLSIL.

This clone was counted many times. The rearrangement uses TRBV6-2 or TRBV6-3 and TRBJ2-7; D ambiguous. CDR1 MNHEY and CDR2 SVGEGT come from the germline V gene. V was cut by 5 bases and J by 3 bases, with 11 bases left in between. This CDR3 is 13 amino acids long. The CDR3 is CASSEEPYYEQYF. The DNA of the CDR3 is TGTGCCAGCAGTGAGGAACCATACTACGAGCAGTACTTC.

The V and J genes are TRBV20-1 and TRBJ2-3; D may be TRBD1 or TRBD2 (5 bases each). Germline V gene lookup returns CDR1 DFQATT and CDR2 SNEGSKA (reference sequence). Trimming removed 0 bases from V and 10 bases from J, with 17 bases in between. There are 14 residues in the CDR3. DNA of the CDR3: TGCAGTGCTAGAGATCCGAGGGGCACAGAATCGCAGTATTTT. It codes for CSARDPRGTESQYF.

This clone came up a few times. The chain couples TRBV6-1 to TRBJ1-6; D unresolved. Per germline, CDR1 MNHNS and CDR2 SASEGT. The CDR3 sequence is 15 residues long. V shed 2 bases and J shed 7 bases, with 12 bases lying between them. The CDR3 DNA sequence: TGTGCCAGCAGTGAAATAAGCAACCCAAATTCACCCCTCCACTTT. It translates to CASSEISNPNSPLHF.

The CDR3 coding sequence is TGTGCCAGCAGCTTAGTCGAGGGGCGCTACGAGCAGTACTTC. Protein sequence: CASSLVEGRYEQYF. This sequence joins TRBV11-2 and TRBJ2-7; perhaps D is TRBD1 or TRBD2 (5 bases each). Per the germline V gene, CDR1 is SGHAT and CDR2 is FQNNGV. The CDR3 sequence is 14 residues long. Trimming pared 1 base from V and 3 bases from J, leaving 10 bases between.

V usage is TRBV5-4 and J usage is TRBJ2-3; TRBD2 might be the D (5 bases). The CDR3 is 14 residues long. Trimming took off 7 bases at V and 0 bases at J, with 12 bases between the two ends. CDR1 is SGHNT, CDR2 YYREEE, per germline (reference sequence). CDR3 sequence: CASLRGGSTDTQYF. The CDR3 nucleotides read TGTGCCAGCCTTCGGGGTGGGAGCACAGATACGCAGTATTTT.

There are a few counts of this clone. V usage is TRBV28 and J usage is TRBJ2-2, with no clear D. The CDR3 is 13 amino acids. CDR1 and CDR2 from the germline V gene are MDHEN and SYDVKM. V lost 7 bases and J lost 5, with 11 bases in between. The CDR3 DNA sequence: TGTGCCAGCAACGATATCGATACCGGGGAGCTGTTTTTT. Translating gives CASNDIDTGELFF.

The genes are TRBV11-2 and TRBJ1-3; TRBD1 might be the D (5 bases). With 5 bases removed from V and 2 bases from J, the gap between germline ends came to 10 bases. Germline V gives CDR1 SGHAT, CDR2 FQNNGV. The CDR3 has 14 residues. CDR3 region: CASSLATAGNTIYF. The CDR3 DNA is TGTGCCAGCAGCCTCGCGACAGCTGGAAACACCATATATTTT.

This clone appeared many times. CDR3 loop: CASSDGRYEQYF. CDR3 DNA: TGTGCCAGCAGTGATGGAAGGTACGAGCAGTACTTC. This chain links TRBV6-1 with TRBJ2-7; D remains ambiguous. Between the trimmed V and J ends, which lost 3 bases and 4 bases, there was a span of 7 bases. In germline, CDR1 is MNHNS, CDR2 SASEGT. The CDR3 contains 12 residues.

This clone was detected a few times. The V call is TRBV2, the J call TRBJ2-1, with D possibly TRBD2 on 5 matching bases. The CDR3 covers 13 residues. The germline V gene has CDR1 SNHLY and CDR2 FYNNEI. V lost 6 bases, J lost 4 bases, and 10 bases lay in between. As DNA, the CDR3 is TGTGCCAGCAGAAGCGGAGTTTACAATGAGCAGTTCTTC. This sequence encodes CASRSGVYNEQFF.

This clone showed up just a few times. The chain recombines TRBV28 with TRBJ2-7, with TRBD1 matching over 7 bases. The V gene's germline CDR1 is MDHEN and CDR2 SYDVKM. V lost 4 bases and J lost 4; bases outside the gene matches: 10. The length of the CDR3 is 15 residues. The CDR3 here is CASSSVRGRRYEQYF. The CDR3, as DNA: TGTGCCAGCAGTTCCGTAAGGGGGCGCAGATACGAGCAGTACTTC.

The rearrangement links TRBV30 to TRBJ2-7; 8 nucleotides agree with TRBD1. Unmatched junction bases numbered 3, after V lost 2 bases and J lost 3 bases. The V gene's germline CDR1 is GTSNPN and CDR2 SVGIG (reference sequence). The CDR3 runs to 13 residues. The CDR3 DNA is TGTGCCTGGAGTAGAGGACAGGGCTACGAGCAGTACTTC. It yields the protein CAWSRGQGYEQYF.

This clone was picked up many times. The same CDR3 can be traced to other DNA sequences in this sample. The DNA of the CDR3 is TGTGCCAGCAGTAACCCAGGGTACAATGAGCAGTTCTTC. Amino acid sequence: CASSNPGYNEQFF. The chain is built from TRBV25-1 and TRBJ2-1; D might be TRBD1 (5 bases). Between the trimmed V and J ends, which lost 5 bases and 4 bases, there was a span of 9 bases. Germline CDR1 is MGHDK and CDR2 is SYGVNS. This CDR3 region has 13 residues.

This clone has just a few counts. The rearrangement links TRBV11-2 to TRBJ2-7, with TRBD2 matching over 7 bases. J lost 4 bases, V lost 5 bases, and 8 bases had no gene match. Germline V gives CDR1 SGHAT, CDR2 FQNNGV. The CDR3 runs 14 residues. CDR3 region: CASSPGGGSYEQYV. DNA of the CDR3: TGTGCCAGCAGCCCTGGGGGAGGGAGTTACGAGCAGTACGTC.

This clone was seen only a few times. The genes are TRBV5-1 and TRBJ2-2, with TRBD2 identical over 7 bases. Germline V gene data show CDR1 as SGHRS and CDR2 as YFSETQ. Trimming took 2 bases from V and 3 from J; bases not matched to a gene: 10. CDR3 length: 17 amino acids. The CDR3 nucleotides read TGCGCCAGCAGCTTTGGAGGGACGCTAGCGGACACCGGGGAGCTGTTTTTT. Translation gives CASSFGGTLADTGELFF.

The CDR3 DNA is TGTGCCAGCAGCTTAAGTCAAGGGAACGAGCAGTACTTC. This translates into CASSLSQGNEQYF. The rearrangement links TRBV7-2 to TRBJ2-7, with unresolved D. V shed 2 bases and J shed 5 bases, with 10 bases lying between them. The CDR3 runs 13 residues. Germline V gives CDR1 SGHTA, CDR2 FQGNSA. Full variable domain (missing parts from reference TRBV7-2 and TRBJ2-7): GAGVSQSPSNKVTEKGKDVELRCDPISGHTALYWYRQSLGQGLEFLIYFQGNSAPDKSGLPSDRFSAERTGGSVSTLTIQRTQQEDSAVYLCASSLSQGNEQYFGPGTRLTVT.

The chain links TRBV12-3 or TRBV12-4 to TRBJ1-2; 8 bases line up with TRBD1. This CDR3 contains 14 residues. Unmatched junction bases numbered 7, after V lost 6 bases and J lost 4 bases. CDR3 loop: CASSPDGQGYGYTF. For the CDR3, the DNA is TGTGCCAGCAGCCCAGACGGACAGGGCTATGGCTACACCTTC.

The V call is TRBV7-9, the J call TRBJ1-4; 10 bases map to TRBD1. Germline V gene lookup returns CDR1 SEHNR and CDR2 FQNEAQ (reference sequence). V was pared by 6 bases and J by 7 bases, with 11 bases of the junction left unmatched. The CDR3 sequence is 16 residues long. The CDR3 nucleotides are TGTGCCAGCAGTAGACCCCCGGGACAGGGGTGTGAAAAACTGTTTTTT. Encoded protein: CASSRPPGQGCEKLFF.

The CDR3 protein is CASSMTWDSNSPLHF. CDR3 bases: TGTGCCAGTAGTATGACCTGGGACAGCAATTCACCCCTCCACTTT. This sequence joins TRBV19 and TRBJ1-6, with 7 bases fitting TRBD1. The germline gives CDR1 LNHDA, CDR2 SQIVND (reference sequence). The V segment lost 3 bases and the J segment 7 bases; nucleotides outside the gene matches: 6. This CDR3 has 15 amino acids.

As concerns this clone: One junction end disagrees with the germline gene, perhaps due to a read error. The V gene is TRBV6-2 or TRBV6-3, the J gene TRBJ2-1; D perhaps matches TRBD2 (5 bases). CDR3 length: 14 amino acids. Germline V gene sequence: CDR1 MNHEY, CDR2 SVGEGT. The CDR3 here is CASSSGIHGNEQFF. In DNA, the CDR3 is TGTGCCAGTAGTTCCGGGATCCACGGCAATGAGCAGTTCTTC.

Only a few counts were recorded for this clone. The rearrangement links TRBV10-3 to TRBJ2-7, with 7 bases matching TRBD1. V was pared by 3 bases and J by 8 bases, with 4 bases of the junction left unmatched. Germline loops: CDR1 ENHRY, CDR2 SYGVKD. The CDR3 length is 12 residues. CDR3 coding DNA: TGTGCCATCAGTGATAAGGGGGCGAAGCAGTACTTC. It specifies CAISDKGAKQYF.

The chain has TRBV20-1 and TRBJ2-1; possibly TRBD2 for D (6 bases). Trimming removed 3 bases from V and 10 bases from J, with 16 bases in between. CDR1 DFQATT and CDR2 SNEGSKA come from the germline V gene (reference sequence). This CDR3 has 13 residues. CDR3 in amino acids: CSASTGVETEQFF. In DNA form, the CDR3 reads TGCAGTGCTAGTACGGGGGTAGAGACCGAGCAGTTCTTC.

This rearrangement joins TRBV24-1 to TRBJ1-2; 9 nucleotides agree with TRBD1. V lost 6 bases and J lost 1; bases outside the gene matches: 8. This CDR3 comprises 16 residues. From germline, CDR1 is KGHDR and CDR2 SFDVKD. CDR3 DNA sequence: TGTGCCACCAGTTCGGGACAGGGCTGTTGTAACTATGGCTACACCTTC. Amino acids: CATSSGQGCCNYGYTF.

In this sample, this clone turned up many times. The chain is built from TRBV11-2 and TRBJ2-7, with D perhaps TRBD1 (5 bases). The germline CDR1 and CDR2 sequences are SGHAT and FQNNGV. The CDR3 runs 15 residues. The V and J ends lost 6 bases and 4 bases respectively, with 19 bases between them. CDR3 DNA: TGTGCCAGCAGTCATGAGCAGGGTTCTGAGTACGAGCAGTACTTC. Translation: CASSHEQGSEYEQYF.

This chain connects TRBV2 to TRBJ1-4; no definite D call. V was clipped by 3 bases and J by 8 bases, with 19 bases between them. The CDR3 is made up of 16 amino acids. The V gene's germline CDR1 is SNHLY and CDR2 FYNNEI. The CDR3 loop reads CASSEIGRARGEKLFF. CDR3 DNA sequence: TGTGCCAGCAGTGAGATTGGGAGAGCACGTGGCGAAAAACTGTTTTTT.